This is a list of T cell receptor beta chains from one sample in a study of cytomegalovirus exposure and HLA in healthy donors. The method was immunoSEQ multiplex PCR; TCRdb's version includes in-frame clones alone and lacks a portion of them. The sample comprises about 140,000 clones, more than 75% of which are singletons, and around 2.4% rests with the top ten. Material for sequencing was PBMCs. The receptors stem from a man aged 50 to 60 in good health and CMV-seronegative. Both conserved end residues are part of each CDR3. Some rows have no size entry. The others give once, few or many, or a class for an expanded clone.

v_gene	j_gene	abundance	CDR3aa
TRBV7-9	TRBJ1-1	once	CASSLRGQGYGAEAFF
TRBV28	TRBJ2-7	.	CASSPATGLGDEQYF
TRBV16	TRBJ1-1	.	CAAKLGQNTEAFF
TRBV29-1	TRBJ2-6	once	CSVAGTAVYGANVLTF
TRBV27	TRBJ1-2	.	CATGGRDRSSGYTF
TRBV5-1	TRBJ2-7	.	CASSLTDANYEQYF
TRBV6-1	TRBJ1-2	.	CASSSDRAFGYTF
TRBV28	TRBJ1-6	.	CASSLFIDNSPLHF
TRBV25-1	TRBJ2-5	.	CASSALAGYEETQYF
TRBV19	TRBJ2-4	few	CASSSREKNIQYF
TRBV5-6	TRBJ2-7	.	CASSLAGQGSYEQYF
TRBV5-1	TRBJ2-7	.	CASSSDGTVTYEQYF
TRBV5-1	TRBJ1-1	.	CASSSTGVDTEAFF
TRBV11-3	TRBJ2-1	.	CASSLVIGSDNEQFF
TRBV12-5	TRBJ2-7	.	CASEGRRRGEQYF
TRBV9	TRBJ1-6	few	CASGRGGNSPLHF
TRBV5-6	TRBJ1-4	.	CASSPGIREKLFF
TRBV6-6	.	.	CACKLAGGLSDEQYF
TRBV19	TRBJ1-5	.	CASSPGQANNQPQHF
TRBV5-1	TRBJ2-2	.	CASSSTGINTGELFF
TRBV2	TRBJ1-4	once	CASSERQGRNEKLFF
TRBV7-9	TRBJ1-1	.	CASSLGQMNTEAFF
TRBV2	TRBJ2-7	.	CASSEALWLAGSSYEQYF
TRBV7-9	TRBJ2-3	.	CASSLAQSTDTQYF
TRBV7-2	TRBJ2-7	.	CASSPDRVGEQYF